These 32 T cell receptor beta chains share one sample of origin, sequenced in a study of read filtering for tumor transcriptome and immune sequencing. From 300 to 450 ng of RNA, a library with molecular barcoded alpha/delta and beta/gamma adaptors was made. One entry per CDR3 protein results from TCRdb running MiXCR on the reads. The sample contains more than 70,000 distinct CDR3 sequences, approximately 21% of which appear only once. The source material was a population of CD138-negative cells sorted from bone marrow. The receptors were gathered from a donor at least 40 years old with multiple myeloma.

Details on this clonotype: This could be a read error, since a much larger clone is one nucleotide away. V and J are TRBV11-2 and TRBJ2-5, with 9 positions matching TRBD2. The CDR3 is 14 amino acids. Germline CDR1 reads SGHAT; CDR2 reads FQNNGV. Written as DNA, the CDR3 is TGTGCCAGCAGGAACAGACTAGCGGAAGAGACCCGGTACTTC. It is translated as CASRNRLAEETRYF.

This clonotype was observed at least ten times. The rearrangement joins TRBV5-1 to TRBJ2-2; D is ambiguous. CDR1 and CDR2 (germline): SGHRS, YFSETQ. This CDR3 is built from 12 residues. The germline V and J ends were trimmed by 4 bases and 5 bases, with 6 bases remaining between them. The CDR3 DNA reads TGCGCCAGCAGCCCCTCTACCGGGGAGCTGTTTTTT. Translation gives CASSPSTGELFF.

Regarding this clonotype: With a much larger clone just one base away, this may be a read error. Here the CDR3 reads CVSSLPGGQGEAFF. CDR3 DNA sequence: TGTGTCAGCAGCCTCCCCGGTGGACAAGGTGAAGCTTTCTTT. The chain uses TRBV11-2 and TRBJ1-1, with a tentative D call TRBD1 (5 bases). Germline values: CDR1 SGHAT, CDR2 FQNNGV. The CDR3 is made up of 14 amino acids.

At least ten counts were recorded for this clonotype. DNA of the CDR3: TGCAGTGCTAGAGATGAGAGCGGGGGGTCCTACAATGAGCAGTTCTTC. Amino acid sequence: CSARDESGGSYNEQFF. The chain employs TRBV20-1 and TRBJ2-1; TRBD2 matches at 9 bases. The CDR3 has 16 amino acids. Germline V CDR1 and CDR2: DFQATT, SNEGSKA (reference sequence). V was clipped by 0 bases and J by 1 base; unmatched bases: 4.

This clonotype was counted once. V gene TRBV6-5 combines with J gene TRBJ1-2; D gene ambiguous. The V end was cut by 7 bases, the J end by 8 bases, with 20 bases between. The CDR3 contains 14 residues. Germline V gives CDR1 MNHEY, CDR2 SVGAGI. The chain's CDR3 is CASIPGSEKGGYTF. DNA of the CDR3: TGTGCCAGCATCCCCGGGTCGGAGAAGGGAGGCTACACCTTC.

For this clonotype: The CDR3 does not close with the conserved phenylalanine or tryptophan, likely indicating a read error. The chain employs TRBV10-2 and TRBJ2-1, with 7 nucleotides matching TRBD2. Unmatched junction bases numbered 11, after V lost 6 bases and J lost 3 bases. The CDR3 totals 16 residues. CDR1 is WSHSY and CDR2 is SAAADI in the germline V gene. The CDR3 bases are TGCGCCAGCAGAAGCGGGGAGGCTGGCCTCTACAATGAGCAGTTCCTC. It codes for CASRSGEAGLYNEQFL.

As to this clonotype: It may be a read error: a sequence one base away is much more abundant. The chain has TRBV28 and TRBJ2-7, with D perhaps matching TRBD1 (5 bases). Germline V gene lookup returns CDR1 MDHEN and CDR2 SYDVKM. With 1 base removed from V and 2 bases from J, the gap between germline ends came to 12 bases. CDR3 length: 15 residues. CDR3 in amino acids: CASSLLSGFTYEQYF. CDR3 nucleotides: TGTGCCAGCAGTTTATTGTCAGGGTTTACCTACGAGCAGTACTTC.

This clonotype was seen a handful of times. The rearrangement joins TRBV11-2 to TRBJ2-7; the match to TRBD2 covers 8 bases. This CDR3 is built from 14 residues. V lost 4 bases, J lost 3 bases, and 5 bases stayed unmatched. Germline assignment: CDR1 SGHAT and CDR2 FQNNGV. CDR3 in DNA: TGTGCCAGCAGCTCCGGGACTAGAATCTACGAGCAGTACTTC. It encodes CASSSGTRIYEQYF.

The chain has TRBV7-7 and TRBJ1-2, with a weak D call TRBD1 (5 bases). The CDR3 sequence is 13 residues long. CDR1 and CDR2 (germline): SSHAT, FNYEAQ (reference sequence). The CDR3 DNA follows: TGTGCTAGCGGTATTAGGAGGGGCTACGGCTACACCTTC. Translated: CASGIRRGYGYTF.

Comment on this clonotype: Compared with germline, one end of the junction differs, possibly owing to a read error. The DNA for the CDR3 is TGTGCCAGCAGTTACGGGGGGTACCGGGGCACTGGAGCTTTCTTT. The encoded protein is CASSYGGYRGTGAFF. The chain recombines TRBV6-5 with TRBJ1-1; a possible D gene is TRBD1 (5 bases). Germline V gives CDR1 MNHEY, CDR2 SVGAGI. CDR3 size: 15 residues.

In the case of this clonotype: This may stem from a read error, because a much larger clone lies one nucleotide away. This chain uses TRBV4-1 with TRBJ2-2; 7 positions match TRBD2. The CDR3 runs 17 residues. The germline gives CDR1 MGHRA, CDR2 YSYEKL. Unmatched junction bases numbered 13, after V lost 8 bases and J lost 1 base. The CDR3 region is CASRRVGAGKNTGELFF. The CDR3 DNA sequence: TGCGCCAGCCGCCGCGTCGGAGCGGGGAAGAACACCGGGGAGCTGTTTTTT.

The table lists this clonotype with many counts. A junction boundary mismatches the germline segment, possibly from a read error. The chain links TRBV5-1 to TRBJ2-1; D is ambiguous. CDR1 is SGHRS and CDR2 is YFSETQ in the germline V gene. CDR3 length equals 15 residues. The CDR3 nucleotides read TGCGCCCGCAGCTTGGCCGGGCAGAGCAACAATGAGCAGTTCTTC. Encoded protein: CARSLAGQSNNEQFF.

This clonotype was seen repeatedly, ten times or more. J is TRBJ2-7 and V is TRBV5-1; a weak D match, TRBD1 (5 bases). The CDR3 loop spans 16 amino acids. CDR1 and CDR2 (germline): SGHRS, YFSETQ. V was pared by 1 base and J by 3 bases, with 17 bases between. This CDR3 reads CASSLNSQTGFYEQYF. The CDR3 DNA reads as TGCGCCAGCAGCTTGAATTCTCAAACAGGCTTCTACGAGCAGTACTTC.

This clonotype has at least ten counts. V and J are TRBV5-1 and TRBJ2-7; no definite D call. Germline V gene sequence: CDR1 SGHRS, CDR2 YFSETQ. Trimming took 0 bases from V and 2 from J, leaving 12 bases between them. The CDR3 has 15 residues. The CDR3 DNA reads as TGCGCCAGCAGCTTGGGTCAGAGTGTCGCCTACGAGCAGTACTTC. Residues: CASSLGQSVAYEQYF.

The chain has TRBV28 and TRBJ1-1; D gene ambiguous. Trimming shortened V by 7 bases and J by 1 base, and 16 bases separated the two germline ends. This CDR3 has 15 amino acids. Looked up from germline, CDR1 is MDHEN and CDR2 is SYDVKM. In nucleotides, the CDR3 is TGTGCCAGCACCTATCCACGAATGGGGAACACTGAAGCTTTCTTT. This encodes CASTYPRMGNTEAFF.

Concerning this clonotype: A far larger clone is one nucleotide away, so this likely arose from a read error. The chain has TRBV11-3 and TRBJ2-5, with a tentative D call TRBD2 (5 bases). Germline V gene lookup returns CDR1 SGHNT and CDR2 YENEEA. CDR3 length: 14 residues. The chain's CDR3 is CASGLGGAWETQYF. The CDR3 nucleotides are TGTGCCAGCGGCTTAGGAGGTGCTTGGGAGACCCAGTACTTC. Full variable domain (missing parts from reference TRBV11-3 and TRBJ2-5): EAGVVQSPRYKIIEKKQPVAFWCNPISGHNTLYWYLQNLGQGPELLIRYENEEAVDDSQLPKDRFSAERLKGVDSTLKIQPAELGDSAVYLCASGLGGAWETQYFGPGTRLLVL.

This clonotype was picked up many times. The V gene is TRBV12-3 or TRBV12-4, the J gene TRBJ1-2; D is unresolved. V dropped 11 bases and J dropped 6 bases, with 13 bases sitting between them. The CDR3 has 11 residues. The CDR3 coding sequence is TGTGCCGTCTGGGAGGGAGATGGCTACACCTTC. It translates to CAVWEGDGYTF.

This clonotype was counted only a few times. This sequence may be a read error, since a much larger clone differs from it by one base. CDR3 DNA: TGCAGTGCTAGTAGGGCAGATAAGGACACCGGGGAGCTGTTTTTT. Protein product: CSASRADKDTGELFF. The genes are TRBV20-1 and TRBJ2-2; D unclear. This CDR3 has 15 residues. The germline V gene has CDR1 DFQATT and CDR2 SNEGSKA (reference sequence). Trimming took 3 bases from V and 3 from J, leaving 14 bases between them.

The chain employs TRBV7-3 and TRBJ1-1; tentatively, D is TRBD1 (5 bases). Between the trimmed V and J ends, which lost 7 bases and 0 bases, there was a span of 15 bases. Per the germline V gene, CDR1 is SGHTA and CDR2 is FQGTGA. This CDR3 is built from 15 residues. The CDR3 loop reads CASNYEGLLNTEAFF. The CDR3 coding sequence is TGTGCCAGCAATTATGAGGGGCTTCTGAACACTGAAGCTTTCTTT.

The J gene is TRBJ2-5, the V gene TRBV20-1; 13 bases line up with TRBD2. Trimming at V came to 6 bases and at J to 2 bases, leaving 6 bases not matched to a gene. The CDR3 has 15 residues. CDR1 DFQATT and CDR2 SNEGSKA come from the germline V gene (reference sequence). The CDR3 loop reads CSAPGLAGRQETQYF. The DNA for the CDR3 is TGCAGTGCACCGGGACTAGCGGGGCGTCAAGAGACCCAGTACTTC.

This clonotype was recorded many times. The chain combines TRBV29-1 with TRBJ2-1; 11 bases line up with TRBD1. The ends lost 3 bases at V and 7 bases at J; junction bases unmatched: 2. The CDR3 consists of 13 residues. Per germline, CDR1 SQVTM and CDR2 ANQGSEA. For the CDR3, the DNA is TGCAGCGTTGAGGGACAGGGGGGTAATGAGCAGTTCTTC. Residues: CSVEGQGGNEQFF.

V is TRBV5-1 and J is TRBJ2-7; weak D call: TRBD2 (5 bases). Germline V lookup: CDR1 SGHRS, CDR2 YFSETQ. The CDR3 runs to 15 residues. V lost 0 bases, J lost 5 bases, and 15 bases lay in between. The CDR3 loop reads CASSLEGLAQNEQYF. CDR3 in DNA: TGCGCCAGCAGCTTGGAAGGGCTAGCTCAGAACGAGCAGTACTTC.

Remarks on this clonotype: No conserved phenylalanine or tryptophan is present at the end of the CDR3, so a read error is the likely explanation. The rearrangement links TRBV4-2 to TRBJ2-5; maybe TRBD1 (6 bases). The V end was cut by 3 bases, the J end by 3 bases, with 17 bases between. The CDR3 sequence is 16 residues long. CDR1 and CDR2 (germline): LGHNA, YNFKEQ. CDR3 loop: CASSHVPGQRKETQYI. The CDR3 nucleotides are TGTGCCAGCAGCCATGTACCGGGACAAAGAAAAGAGACCCAGTACATC.

This clonotype was observed at least ten times. V and J are TRBV19 and TRBJ2-1, with TRBD2 identical over 9 bases. Germline V CDR1 and CDR2: LNHDA, SQIVND (reference sequence). J was trimmed by 0 bases and V by 5 bases; bases with no gene match: 2. This CDR3 has 15 residues. In nucleotides, the CDR3 is TGTGCCAGTAGTGGCGGGGGGGGCTCCTACAATGAGCAGTTCTTC. Its protein is CASSGGGGSYNEQFF. The full variable domain, its missing parts supplied by reference TRBV19 and TRBJ2-1, is DGGITQSPKYLFRKEGQNVTLSCEQNLNHDAMYWYRQDPGQGLRLIYYSQIVNDFQKGDIAEGYSVSREKKESFPLTVTSAQKNPTAFYLCASSGGGGSYNEQFFGPGTRLTVL.

This clonotype was found many times. The V call is TRBV3-1, the J call TRBJ2-1; D is unresolved. Trimming took 1 base from V and 3 from J, leaving 7 bases between them. Germline loops: CDR1 LGHDT, CDR2 YNNKEL (reference sequence). The CDR3 runs to 14 residues. The CDR3 nucleotides read TGTGCCAGCAGCCAAGTGGGCAGCTACAATGAGCAGTTCTTC. This gives the protein CASSQVGSYNEQFF.

The count of this clonotype is one. Lacking the conserved final phenylalanine or tryptophan, this CDR3 likely reflects a read error. The chain joins TRBV11-1 to TRBJ1-1, with 9 bases fitting TRBD1. The germline gives CDR1 SGHAT, CDR2 FQDESV (reference sequence). Trimming at V came to 10 bases and at J to 8 bases, leaving 14 bases not matched to a gene. The CDR3 contains 14 residues. This CDR3 is CANSQPGQGLEAFV. Here the CDR3 DNA reads TGTGCCAACAGTCAGCCGGGACAGGGCCTAGAAGCTTTCGTT.

The CDR3 is CSVAHTIHEQYF. CDR3 nucleotide sequence: TGCAGCGTTGCACACACAATCCACGAGCAGTACTTC. The chain recombines TRBV29-1 with TRBJ2-7; no clear D. CDR1 SQVTM and CDR2 ANQGSEA come from the germline V gene. This CDR3 has 12 residues. The V and J ends lost 4 bases and 5 bases respectively, with 12 bases between them.

This clonotype occurred a few times. V usage is TRBV28 and J usage is TRBJ2-3, with 10 bases aligning to TRBD2. Unmatched junction bases numbered 10, after V lost 6 bases and J lost 1 base. CDR3 length: 17 amino acids. Per germline, CDR1 MDHEN and CDR2 SYDVKM. The CDR3 loop reads CASSPPSSGGRTDTQYF. The DNA for the CDR3 is TGTGCCAGCAGCCCCCCGTCTAGCGGGGGCCGCACAGATACGCAGTATTTT.

This clonotype was found many times. The genes are TRBV11-1 and TRBJ2-1; 11 bases align to TRBD2. Per the germline V gene, CDR1 is SGHAT and CDR2 is FQDESV (reference sequence). Trimming took 5 bases from V and 8 from J; bases not matched to a gene: 8. The CDR3 spans 15 residues. CDR3 sequence reads: CASSRTSGGIDEQFF. The CDR3 DNA sequence: TGTGCCAGCAGCCGAACTAGCGGGGGTATTGATGAGCAGTTCTTC.

This clonotype was counted many times. V gene TRBV12-3 or TRBV12-4 combines with J gene TRBJ1-5; the match to TRBD1 covers 7 bases. Unmatched junction bases numbered 10, after V lost 5 bases and J lost 6 bases. CDR3 length: 15 amino acids. For the CDR3, the DNA is TGTGCCAGCAGTCCCACCGACAGGGAACGTCAGCCCCAGCATTTT. Translation: CASSPTDRERQPQHF.

This clonotype was detected ten times or more. The V call is TRBV5-6, the J call TRBJ2-5; the D is unclear. Germline values: CDR1 SGHDT, CDR2 YYEEEE. The CDR3 has 13 amino acids. With 3 bases removed from V and 4 bases from J, the gap between germline ends came to 10 bases. The CDR3 sequence is CASSSGARETQYF. The CDR3 DNA reads as TGTGCCAGCAGCTCGGGTGCACGAGAGACCCAGTACTTC.

Comments on this clonotype: A clone one base away is much larger, so this may be a read error. This rearrangement joins TRBV25-1 to TRBJ1-6; D unclear. From germline, CDR1 is MGHDK and CDR2 SYGVNS. The CDR3 has 14 amino acids. The CDR3: CASTRGFTNSTLHF. CDR3 DNA: TGTGCCAGCACCCGAGGGTTCACTAATTCAACCCTCCACTTT.